This TCR beta chain was captured in a study of shared clonotypes between healthy human individuals. V was pared by 2 bases and J by 9 bases, with 17 bases between. The germline gives CDR1 KGHSH, CDR2 LQKENI. The CDR3 has 15 amino acids. Sequenced by immunoSEQ multiplex PCR; TCRdb stores in-frame clones only, minus some. Here the sample spans just under 350,000 clones, 70% to 75% being singletons. The V call is TRBV18, the J call TRBJ1-5; D uncertain. Material for sequencing was memory CD4+ T cells sorted from blood. Sample subset: CD45RA-negative fraction. This clonotype was obtained from a man aged 25-40 years in good health. CDR3 loop: CASSPSRGMVGPQHF. CDR3 DNA: TGTGCCAGCTCACCATCACGAGGGATGGTTGGGCCCCAGCATTTT.